The 19 T cell receptor beta chains in this list originate from one sample, sequenced in a study of human T cells and chemical hapten exposure. Documented time point: patch test 2, 6 weeks after DPC sensitization. Treatment of the sample: therapeutic diphenylcyclopropenone sensitization with weekly scalp DPC. TCRdb reprocessed the RACE reads via MiXCR and lists one record per CDR3 protein. This sample has about 73,000 distinct CDR3 sequences; 6.5% to 10% occur once, and the top ten carry around 3.3%. Sequences were derived from whole blood, sampled in connection with sensitization to the hapten diphenylcyclopropenone (DPC). Receptor source: a woman in her forties or fifties with alopecia areata. Some clones in this sample may be carry-over from other donors' samples.

The chain employs TRBV6-5 and TRBJ2-6; TRBD2 might be the D (5 bases). The CDR3 covers 16 residues. CDR1 MNHEY and CDR2 SVGAGI come from the germline V gene. Trimming pared 0 bases from V and 4 bases from J, leaving 10 bases between. The CDR3 loop reads CASSYSRGSGANVLTF. The CDR3 coding sequence is TGTGCCAGCAGTTACTCGAGAGGGTCGGGGGCCAACGTCCTGACTTTC.

A remark on this clonotype: One junction end does not reproduce the germline sequence, and a read error may be involved. CDR3 protein: CASSLNSLGHTIYF. The DNA for the CDR3 is TGTGCCAGCAGCTTAAACAGCCTTGGACACACCATATATTTT. The V gene is TRBV13, the J gene TRBJ1-3; no clear D gene. This CDR3 is 14 amino acids long. The germline CDR1 and CDR2 sequences are PRHDT and FYEKMQ (reference sequence).

The table lists this clonotype with many counts. The chain links TRBV9 to TRBJ2-3, with a weak D call TRBD1 (5 bases). The CDR3 length is 13 residues. Trimming shortened V by 4 bases and J by 4 bases, and 10 bases separated the two germline ends. The germline V gene encodes CDR1 SGDLS and CDR2 YYNGEE. The CDR3 DNA follows: TGTGCCAGCAGCATCCGACAGTCAGATACGCAGTATTTT. As protein: CASSIRQSDTQYF.

At least ten counts were recorded for this clonotype. This rearrangement joins TRBV13 to TRBJ1-3, with TRBD1 matching 7 bases. The germline V gene has CDR1 PRHDT and CDR2 FYEKMQ (reference sequence). Germline trimming cut 5 bases from V and 0 bases from J; bases unmatched to any gene: 13. The CDR3 is 18 amino acids. The CDR3 sequence: CASSLNRQGRFSGNTIYF. The CDR3 DNA sequence: TGTGCCAGCAGCCTTAATAGACAGGGAAGATTCTCTGGAAACACCATATATTTT.

This chain joins TRBV7-8 and TRBJ2-3; D gene uncertain. CDR3 length: 12 residues. Between the trimmed V and J ends, which lost 5 bases and 6 bases, there was a span of 9 bases. Germline V gene data show CDR1 as SGHVS and CDR2 as FQNEAQ. The CDR3 DNA is TGTGCCAGCAGCCCTAGAAAGGATACGCAGTATTTT. Amino acid sequence: CASSPRKDTQYF.

At least ten counts were recorded for this clonotype. The CDR3 is CASSRTGGNQPQHF. The CDR3 nucleotides are TGTGCCAGCAGCCGGACAGGGGGCAATCAGCCCCAGCATTTT. The V gene is TRBV7-2, the J gene TRBJ1-5; 9 bases agree with TRBD1. The CDR3 is made up of 14 amino acids. CDR1 and CDR2 (germline): SGHTA, FQGNSA. J was trimmed by 2 bases and V by 5 bases; bases with no gene match: 1.

The V gene is TRBV10-1, the J gene TRBJ2-1, with 8 bases that match TRBD2. Germline V gives CDR1 WNHNN, CDR2 SYGVQD (reference sequence). The CDR3 totals 16 residues. The J segment lost 1 base and the V segment lost 0 bases, leaving 2 bases of the junction unmatched. The DNA of the CDR3 is TGCGCCAGCAGTGAGTCAAGCGGGAGTTCCTACAATGAGCAGTTCTTC. Translating gives CASSESSGSSYNEQFF.

This clonotype was observed many times. CDR3 amino acids: CASSQYDRVDTEAFF. CDR3 DNA sequence: TGCGCCAGCAGCCAATACGACAGGGTCGACACTGAAGCTTTCTTT. The chain links TRBV4-3 to TRBJ1-1; TRBD1 matches 7 bases. V shed 2 bases and J 3 bases; nucleotides not matched to a gene: 6. Germline-derived CDR1 and CDR2 are LGHNA and YSLEER. The CDR3 sequence is 15 residues long.

Many counts were recorded for this clonotype. This rearrangement joins TRBV14 to TRBJ1-5; the match to TRBD1 covers 8 bases. There are 13 residues in the CDR3. Unmatched junction bases numbered 2, after V lost 5 bases and J lost 5 bases. Germline-derived CDR1 and CDR2 are SGHDN and FVKESK. The CDR3 reads CASSEQGDQPQHF. In nucleotides, the CDR3 is TGTGCCAGCAGCGAACAGGGGGATCAGCCCCAGCATTTT.

This clonotype has at least ten counts. The chain recombines TRBV4-2 with TRBJ2-5, with D possibly matching TRBD2 (5 bases). CDR1 is LGHNA and CDR2 is YNFKEQ in the germline V gene. The V and J ends lost 0 bases and 1 base respectively, with 9 bases between them. The length of the CDR3 is 15 residues. The CDR3 region has the DNA TGTGCCAGCAGCCAAGAACCAGCGGCCCAAGAGACCCAGTACTTC. Encoded protein: CASSQEPAAQETQYF.

This clonotype was counted only a few times. The chain links TRBV29-1 to TRBJ2-7; tentatively, D is TRBD1 (6 bases). V was trimmed by 7 bases and J by 2 bases, leaving 12 bases between them. The CDR3 extends over 12 amino acids. CDR1 SQVTM and CDR2 ANQGSEA come from the germline V gene. This chain's CDR3 is CSALTGPYEQYF. CDR3 DNA: TGCAGCGCCCTGACAGGTCCCTACGAGCAGTACTTC.

This clonotype came up many times. This chain connects TRBV20-1 to TRBJ2-6; no clear D gene. Deletions cut 0 bases from V and 0 bases from J, with 15 bases between. The CDR3 is 18 amino acids. CDR1 is DFQATT, CDR2 SNEGSKA, per germline (reference sequence). The CDR3 is CSARDGRLPNSGANVLTF. In nucleotides, the CDR3 is TGCAGTGCTAGAGATGGGCGACTCCCTAACTCTGGGGCCAACGTCCTGACTTTC.

This clonotype was detected ten times or more. The chain uses TRBV5-1 and TRBJ1-4; possible D gene TRBD1, 5 bases. Per germline, CDR1 SGHRS and CDR2 YFSETQ. V lost 2 bases and J 6 bases, leaving 11 bases between the germline ends. This CDR3 is 14 amino acids long. CDR3 protein: CASSFGRGDEKLFF. The CDR3, as DNA: TGCGCCAGCAGCTTCGGAAGGGGTGATGAAAAACTGTTTTTT. Complete variable domain (other parts from reference TRBV5-1 and TRBJ1-4): KAGVTQTPRYLIKTRGQQVTLSCSPISGHRSVSWYQQTPGQGLQFLFEYFSETQRNKGNFPGRFSGRQFSNSRSEMNVSTLELGDSALYLCASSFGRGDEKLFFGSGTQLSVL.

At least ten counts were recorded for this clonotype. The CDR3 DNA reads as TGCGCCAGCAGTCAGGGACTAGCGGGAACCGATGAGCAGTTCTTC. It specifies CASSQGLAGTDEQFF. The chain is built from TRBV23-1 and TRBJ2-1; 13 nucleotides agree with TRBD2. TRBV23-1 is classed as an ORF, of uncertain function. The CDR3 is 15 residues long. V was pared by 3 bases and J by 8 bases, with 4 bases of the junction left unmatched.

This chain links TRBV12-3 or TRBV12-4 with TRBJ2-7, with D possibly called TRBD1 or TRBD2 (5 bases each). This CDR3 contains 13 residues. Trimming took off 5 bases at V and 4 bases at J, with 12 bases between the two ends. CDR3 residues: CASSPGTKYEQYF. DNA of the CDR3: TGTGCCAGCAGTCCCGGGACCAAGTACGAGCAGTACTTC.

This clonotype has at least ten counts. This chain uses TRBV29-1 with TRBJ2-1; tentatively, D is TRBD2 (5 bases). V was shortened by 5 bases and J by 4 bases, with 9 bases between the two germline ends. This CDR3 spans 12 amino acids. Germline CDR1 SQVTM, CDR2 ANQGSEA. The CDR3 sequence: CSVNTRYNEQFF. The CDR3 DNA is TGCAGCGTTAACACTAGGTACAATGAGCAGTTCTTC.

The chain links TRBV6-5 to TRBJ1-1; unclear D gene. Germline V gene sequence: CDR1 MNHEY, CDR2 SVGAGI. This CDR3 is built from 15 residues. The germline V and J ends were trimmed by 8 bases and 3 bases, with 19 bases remaining between them. The CDR3 loop is CASSPAPASYTEAFF. CDR3 in DNA: TGTGCCAGCTCCCCCGCCCCAGCATCTTACACTGAAGCTTTCTTT.

This clonotype was detected ten times or more. J is TRBJ1-5 and V is TRBV6-5; perhaps TRBD1 as D (5 bases). This CDR3 has 14 amino acids. Germline-derived CDR1 and CDR2 are MNHEY and SVGAGI. The V end lost 5 bases, the J end lost 6 bases, and 14 bases lay between the germline ends. CDR3 region: CASSRVGVGQPQHF. CDR3 DNA sequence: TGTGCCAGCAGTAGAGTAGGGGTGGGTCAGCCCCAGCATTTT.

This clonotype was observed a handful of times. The chain employs TRBV6-5 and TRBJ2-7, with D unclear. The length of the CDR3 is 13 residues. V gave up 1 base and J gave up 4 bases, with 8 bases separating them. CDR1 is MNHEY and CDR2 is SVGAGI in the germline V gene. CDR3 region: CASSYFGQYEQYF. CDR3 nucleotides: TGTGCCAGCAGTTACTTCGGGCAGTACGAGCAGTACTTC.